The rows below give T cell receptor beta chains drawn from one sample of a study of OX40 agonist ivuxolimab in advanced cancers. The method was immunoSEQ multiplex PCR; TCRdb's version includes in-frame clones alone and lacks a portion of them. The sample has around 70,000 clones, approximately 80% seen once. The sequences come from CD4+ or CD8+ T cells sorted from blood, collected in a trial of the OX40 agonist ivuxolimab. The receptors were sampled from an adult with an advanced solid tumor such as melanoma, head and neck, liver or kidney cancer. The CDR3 runs from the conserved cysteine through the conserved F or W. The D gene is left open where the match is weak. Not all rows give a size; the values are once, few, many and, for expanded clones, a class.

>.|.|TRBV16|TRBJ1-1
CASSPRVADTEAFF
TGTGCCAGCAGCCCTAGGGTGGCGGACACTGAAGCTTTCTTT
>.|.|TRBV6-6|TRBJ1-6
CASRGRNSPLHF
TGTGCCAGCAGGGGGAGGAATTCACCCCTCCACTTT
>.|.|TRBV5-4|TRBJ1-1
CASSAVRGIEAFF
TGTGCCAGCAGCGCGGTCAGGGGTATTGAAGCTTTCTTT
>.|.|TRBV20-1|TRBJ1-2
CSAGAESGYTF
TGCAGTGCAGGGGCAGAATCTGGCTACACCTTC
>.|.|TRBV7-8|TRBJ2-7
CASSSGTQPYEQYF
TGTGCCAGCAGCTCCGGGACACAGCCCTACGAGCAGTACTTC
>once|.|TRBV4-3|TRBJ1-6
CASSQDPLSGFSYNSPLHF
TGCGCCAGCAGCCAAGATCCGCTATCGGGGTTTTCCTATAATTCACCCCTCCACTTT
>.|.|TRBV2|TRBJ1-6
CASSDQSSYNSPLHF
TGTGCCAGCAGTGATCAGAGCTCCTATAATTCACCCCTCCACTTT
>once|.|TRBV13|TRBJ2-7
CASSSHGTPSYEQYF
TGTGCCAGCAGCTCCCACGGGACACCCTCCTACGAGCAGTACTTC
>.|.|TRBV7-9|TRBJ1-3
CASSSTVSSGNTIYF
TGTGCCAGCAGCTCTACAGTGAGCTCTGGAAACACCATATATTTT
>.|.|TRBV2|TRBJ1-2
CASSQTGSPNTYGYTF
TGTGCCAGCAGTCAGACAGGCTCCCCCAACACCTATGGCTACACCTTC
>.|TRBD2|TRBV15|TRBJ2-7
CATSRQLAGANEQYF
TGTGCCACCAGCAGACAACTAGCGGGGGCTAACGAGCAGTACTTC
>once|TRBD1|TRBV9|TRBJ2-5
CASSVTGQGARVGETQYF
TGTGCCAGCAGCGTAACGGGACAGGGGGCCAGAGTCGGGGAGACCCAGTACTTC
>.|TRBD1|TRBV27|TRBJ2-1
CASTRTGYNEQFF
TGTGCCAGCACTCGGACAGGCTACAATGAGCAGTTCTTC
>.|.|TRBV7-6|TRBJ1-1
CASSRSEAFF
TGTGCCAGCAGCCGGTCTGAAGCTTTCTTT
>.|.|TRBV18|TRBJ1-1
CASSPLRGATEAFF
TGTGCCAGCTCACCACTACGAGGGGCGACTGAAGCTTTCTTT
>.|.|TRBV6-6|TRBJ1-3
CASSSRGGRDTIYF
TGTGCCAGCAGTTCCCGGGGGGGCCGCGACACCATATATTTT
>.|.|TRBV7-2|TRBJ2-3
CASSSGPLDTQYF
TGTGCCAGCAGCTCTGGGCCCTTGGATACGCAGTATTTT
>.|TRBD1|TRBV12-5|TRBJ1-4
CASGSGTANEKLFF
TGTGCTAGTGGTTCCGGGACAGCTAATGAAAAACTGTTTTTT
>.|TRBD1|TRBV18|TRBJ2-7
CASSAGTGAYEQYF
TGTGCCAGCTCCGCCGGGACAGGGGCCTACGAGCAGTACTTC
>.|.|TRBV5-1|TRBJ2-7
CASSLEGGGGEQYF
TGCGCCAGCAGCTTGGAGGGGGGGGGAGGCGAGCAGTACTTC
>.|.|TRBV25-1|TRBJ1-1
CASSDIIGTEAFF
TGTGCCAGCAGTGACATTATTGGGACTGAAGCTTTCTTT
>.|.|TRBV6-5|TRBJ2-7
CASSYSEGQSYEQYF
TGTGCCAGCAGTTACTCGGAGGGACAATCCTACGAGCAGTACTTC
>.|TRBD1|TRBV27|TRBJ1-5
CASSLLGQASNQPQHF
TGTGCCAGCAGTTTACTAGGACAGGCGTCGAATCAGCCCCAGCATTTT
>.|TRBD1|TRBV2|TRBJ1-2
CASSGRQGDYGYTF
TGTGCCAGCAGTGGGCGACAGGGTGACTATGGCTACACCTTC
>.|TRBD1|TRBV9|TRBJ1-6
CASSDSDRDDSPLHF
TGTGCCAGCAGCGACTCCGACAGGGATGATTCACCCCTCCACTTT
>once|.|TRBV6-6|TRBJ1-5
CASSYSIGEQPQHF
TGTGCCAGCAGTTACTCGATAGGGGAACAGCCCCAGCATTTT
>.|.|TRBV7-9|TRBJ2-2
CASSFSAVNGELFF
TGTGCCAGCAGCTTTAGTGCAGTTAACGGGGAGCTGTTTTTT
>.|TRBD1|TRBV5-5|TRBJ2-2
CASSSQGAAGELFF
TGTGCCAGCAGCTCACAGGGGGCGGCCGGGGAGCTGTTTTTT
>.|.|TRBV9|TRBJ2-2
CASSRSSGELFF
TGTGCCAGCAGCCGTAGCTCGGGGGAGCTGTTTTTT
>.|TRBD1|TRBV7-6|TRBJ1-6
CASSPLTGQGNSPLHF
TGTGCCAGCAGCCCCTTAACCGGACAGGGGAATTCACCCCTCCACTTT
>few|.|TRBV2|TRBJ1-6
CASKDRFNSPLHF
TGTGCCAGCAAGGACCGATTTAATTCACCCCTCCACTTT
>.|.|TRBV10-3|TRBJ1-1
CAISAGTKNTEAFF
TGTGCCATCAGTGCGGGCACCAAGAACACTGAAGCTTTCTTT
>.|TRBD1|TRBV5-6|TRBJ2-7
CASSPGTGSEQYF
TGTGCCAGCAGCCCCGGGACAGGATCCGAGCAGTACTTC
>.|.|TRBV9|TRBJ1-2
CASSVNAHRRDAETGYTF
TGTGCCAGCAGCGTTAATGCCCACCGCCGGGACGCGGAGACTGGCTACACCTTC
>.|.|TRBV4-1|TRBJ1-5
CASSQVGFSNQPQHF
TGCGCCAGCAGCCAAGTGGGATTTAGCAATCAGCCCCAGCATTTT
>.|.|TRBV7-9|TRBJ2-5
CASSLEATETQYF
TGTGCCAGCAGCTTAGAAGCAACGGAGACCCAGTACTTC
>.|.|TRBV5-1|TRBJ2-5
CASSRTILETQYF
TGCGCCAGCAGCCGGACGATTCTCGAGACCCAGTACTTC
>.|.|TRBV7-9|TRBJ1-2
CASSLALASHYGYTF
TGTGCCAGCAGCTTAGCCCTTGCGAGTCACTATGGCTACACCTTC
>.|.|TRBV6-5|TRBJ2-7
CASSYSARQSYEQYF
TGTGCCAGCAGTTACTCGGCGCGACAGAGCTACGAGCAGTACTTC
>.|TRBD1|TRBV11-3|TRBJ2-1
CASSLGQGAHNEQFF
TGTGCCAGCAGCTTAGGACAGGGGGCCCACAATGAGCAGTTCTTC
>.|.|TRBV11-2|TRBJ1-2
CASSYRSGGAVNYGYTF
TGTGCCAGCAGCTACCGGTCGGGGGGGGCCGTTAACTATGGCTACACCTTC
>.|TRBD1|TRBV29-1|TRBJ1-1
CSVPRQGALEAFF
TGCAGCGTACCCAGACAGGGGGCCCTTGAAGCTTTCTTT
>.|TRBD1|TRBV5-1|TRBJ2-1
CASSPGQGYNEQFF
TGCGCCAGCAGCCCGGGACAGGGGTACAATGAGCAGTTCTTC
>.|.|TRBV19|TRBJ1-6
CASSELYSPLHF
TGTGCCAGTAGTGAGCTGTATTCACCCCTCCACTTT
>.|TRBD1|TRBV5-3|TRBJ2-4
CARSLDRGSVEYF
TGTGCCAGAAGCTTGGACAGGGGGTCGGTGGAGTACTTC